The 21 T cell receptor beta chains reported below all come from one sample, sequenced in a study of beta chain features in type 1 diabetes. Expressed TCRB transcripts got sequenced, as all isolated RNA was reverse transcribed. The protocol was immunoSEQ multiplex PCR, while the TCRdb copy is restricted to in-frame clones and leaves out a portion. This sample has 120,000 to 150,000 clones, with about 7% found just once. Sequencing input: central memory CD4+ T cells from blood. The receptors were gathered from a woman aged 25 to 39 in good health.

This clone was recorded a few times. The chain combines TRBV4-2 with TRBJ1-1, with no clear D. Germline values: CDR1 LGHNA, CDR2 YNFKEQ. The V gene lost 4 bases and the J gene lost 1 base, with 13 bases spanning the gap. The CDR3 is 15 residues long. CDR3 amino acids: CASSPSNRGNTEAFF. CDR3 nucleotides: TGTGCCAGCAGCCCATCAAACCGGGGGAACACTGAAGCTTTCTTT.

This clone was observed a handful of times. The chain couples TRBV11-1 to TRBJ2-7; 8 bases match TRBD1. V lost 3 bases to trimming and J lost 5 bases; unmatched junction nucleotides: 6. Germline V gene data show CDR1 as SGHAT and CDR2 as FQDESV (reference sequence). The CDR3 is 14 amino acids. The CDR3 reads CASSFHRGNNEQYF. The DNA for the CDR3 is TGTGCCAGCAGCTTCCACAGGGGGAATAACGAGCAGTACTTC. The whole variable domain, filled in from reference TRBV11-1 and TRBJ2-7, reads EAEVAQSPRYKITEKSQAVAFWCDPISGHATLYWYRQILGQGPELLVQFQDESVVDDSQLPKDRFSAERLKGVDSTLKIQPAELGDSAMYLCASSFHRGNNEQYFGPGTRLTVT.

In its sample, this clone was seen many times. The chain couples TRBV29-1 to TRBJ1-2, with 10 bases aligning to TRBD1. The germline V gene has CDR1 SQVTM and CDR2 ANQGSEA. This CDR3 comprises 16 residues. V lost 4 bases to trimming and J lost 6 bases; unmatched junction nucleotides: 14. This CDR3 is CSVAETGRTGGNGYTF. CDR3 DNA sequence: TGCAGCGTTGCCGAGACCGGTAGGACAGGGGGTAATGGCTACACCTTC.

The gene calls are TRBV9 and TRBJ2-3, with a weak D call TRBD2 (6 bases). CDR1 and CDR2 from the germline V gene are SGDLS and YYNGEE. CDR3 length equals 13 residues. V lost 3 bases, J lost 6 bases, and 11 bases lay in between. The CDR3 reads CASSGAAGDTQYF. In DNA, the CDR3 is TGTGCCAGCAGCGGAGCGGCGGGGGATACGCAGTATTTT.

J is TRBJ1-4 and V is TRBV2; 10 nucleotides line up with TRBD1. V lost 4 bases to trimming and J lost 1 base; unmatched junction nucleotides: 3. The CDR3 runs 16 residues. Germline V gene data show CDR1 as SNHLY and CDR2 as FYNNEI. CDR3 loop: CASSATGGRTNEKLFF. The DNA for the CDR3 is TGTGCCAGCAGTGCGACAGGGGGCCGAACTAATGAAAAACTGTTTTTT.

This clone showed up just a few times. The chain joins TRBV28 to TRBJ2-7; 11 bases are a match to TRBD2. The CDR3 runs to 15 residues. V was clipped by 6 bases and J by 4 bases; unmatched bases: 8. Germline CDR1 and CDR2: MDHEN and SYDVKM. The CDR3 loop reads CASRSPGTSGYEQYF. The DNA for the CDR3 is TGTGCCAGCAGATCCCCCGGGACTAGCGGATACGAGCAGTACTTC. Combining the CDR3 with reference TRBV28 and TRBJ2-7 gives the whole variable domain DVKVTQSSRYLVKRTGEKVFLECVQDMDHENMFWYRQDPGLGLRLIYFSYDVKMKEKGDIPEGYSVSREKKERFSLILESASTNQTSMYLCASRSPGTSGYEQYFGPGTRLTVT.

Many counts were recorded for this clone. The chain's CDR3 is CASSQGWGQGPDTQYF. As DNA, the CDR3 is TGCGCCAGCAGCCAAGGTTGGGGACAGGGTCCAGATACGCAGTATTTT. The rearrangement uses TRBV4-3 and TRBJ2-3; TRBD1 matches at 9 bases. Losses at the gene ends were 1 base for V and 4 bases for J; bases not matched to a gene: 6. CDR3 size: 16 residues. The V gene's germline CDR1 is LGHNA and CDR2 YSLEER.

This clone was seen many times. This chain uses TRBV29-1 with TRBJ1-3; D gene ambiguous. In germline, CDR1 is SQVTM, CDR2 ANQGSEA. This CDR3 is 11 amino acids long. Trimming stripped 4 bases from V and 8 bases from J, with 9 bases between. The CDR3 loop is CSVGSGDTIYF. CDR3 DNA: TGCAGCGTTGGATCCGGGGACACCATATATTTT.

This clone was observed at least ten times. The CDR3 DNA follows: TGCAGCGCCTCGCCAGGCAGGGTGAACACTGAAGCTTTCTTT. It codes for CSASPGRVNTEAFF. V is TRBV29-1 and J is TRBJ1-1, with D possibly being TRBD1 (5 bases). CDR3 length: 14 residues. Germline CDR1 is SQVTM and CDR2 is ANQGSEA. Trimming pared 7 bases from V and 0 bases from J, leaving 15 bases between.

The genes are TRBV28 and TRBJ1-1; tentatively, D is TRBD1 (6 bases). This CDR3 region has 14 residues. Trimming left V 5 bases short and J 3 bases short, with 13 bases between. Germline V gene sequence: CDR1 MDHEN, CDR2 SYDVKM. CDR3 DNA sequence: TGTGCCAGCAGTCGACACTACAGGGACACTGAAGCTTTCTTT. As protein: CASSRHYRDTEAFF.

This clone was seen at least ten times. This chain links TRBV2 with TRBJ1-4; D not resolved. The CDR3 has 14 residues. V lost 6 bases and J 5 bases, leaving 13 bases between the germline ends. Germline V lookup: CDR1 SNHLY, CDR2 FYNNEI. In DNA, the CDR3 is TGTGCCAGCAGAGGCAGGAGGTCGAATGAAAAACTGTTTTTT. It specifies CASRGRRSNEKLFF.

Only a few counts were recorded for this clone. CDR3 DNA sequence: TGTGCCAGCAGTTCTACCGGGCCTAGCACGCAGTATTTT. Its protein product is CASSSTGPSTQYF. V and J are TRBV28 and TRBJ2-3; maybe TRBD2 (5 bases). Germline V gene sequence: CDR1 MDHEN, CDR2 SYDVKM. This CDR3 comprises 13 residues. V lost 4 bases, J lost 9 bases, and 14 bases lay in between. The complete variable domain, with remaining parts taken from reference TRBV28 and TRBJ2-3, reads DVKVTQSSRYLVKRTGEKVFLECVQDMDHENMFWYRQDPGLGLRLIYFSYDVKMKEKGDIPEGYSVSREKKERFSLILESASTNQTSMYLCASSSTGPSTQYFGPGTRLTVL.

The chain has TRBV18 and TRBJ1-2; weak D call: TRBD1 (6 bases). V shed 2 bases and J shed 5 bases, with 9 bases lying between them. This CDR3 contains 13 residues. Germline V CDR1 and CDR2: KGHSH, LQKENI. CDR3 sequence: CASSPEQGYGYTF. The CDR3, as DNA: TGTGCCAGCTCACCAGAGCAGGGGTATGGCTACACCTTC.

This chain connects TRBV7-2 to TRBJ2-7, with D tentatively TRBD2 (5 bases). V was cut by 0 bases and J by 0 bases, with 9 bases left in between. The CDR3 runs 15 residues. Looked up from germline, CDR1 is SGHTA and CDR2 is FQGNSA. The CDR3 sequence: CASSLAPAVSYEQYF. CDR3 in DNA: TGTGCCAGCAGCTTAGCACCAGCGGTCTCCTACGAGCAGTACTTC.

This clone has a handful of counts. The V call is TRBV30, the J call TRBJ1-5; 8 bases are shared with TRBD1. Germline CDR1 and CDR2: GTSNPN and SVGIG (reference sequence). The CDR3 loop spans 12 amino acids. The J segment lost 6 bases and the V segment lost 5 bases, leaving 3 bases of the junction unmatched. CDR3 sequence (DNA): TGTGCCTGGGACAGGGGTAGTCAGCCCCAGCATTTT. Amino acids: CAWDRGSQPQHF.

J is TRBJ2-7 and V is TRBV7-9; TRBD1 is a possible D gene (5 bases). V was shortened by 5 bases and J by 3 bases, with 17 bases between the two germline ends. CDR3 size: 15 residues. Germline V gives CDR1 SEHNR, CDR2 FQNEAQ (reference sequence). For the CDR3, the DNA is TGTGCCAGCAGCCGAGACGGACACTCCATCTACGAGCAGTACTTC. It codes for CASSRDGHSIYEQYF.

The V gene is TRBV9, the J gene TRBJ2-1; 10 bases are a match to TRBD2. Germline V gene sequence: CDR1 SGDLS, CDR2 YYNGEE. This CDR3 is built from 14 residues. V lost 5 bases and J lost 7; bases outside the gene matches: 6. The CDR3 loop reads CASRPAGGWNEQFF. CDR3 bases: TGTGCCAGCAGACCAGCGGGAGGGTGGAATGAGCAGTTCTTC.

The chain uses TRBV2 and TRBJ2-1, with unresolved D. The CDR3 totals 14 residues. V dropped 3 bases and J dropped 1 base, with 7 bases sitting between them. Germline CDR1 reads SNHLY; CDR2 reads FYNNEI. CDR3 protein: CASSDRRSYNEQFF. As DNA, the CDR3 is TGTGCCAGCAGTGACCGGCGGTCCTACAATGAGCAGTTCTTC.

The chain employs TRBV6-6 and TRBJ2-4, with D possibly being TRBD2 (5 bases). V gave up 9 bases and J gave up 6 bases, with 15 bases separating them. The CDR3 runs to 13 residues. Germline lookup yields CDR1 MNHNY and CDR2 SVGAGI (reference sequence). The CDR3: CASSAQLGNIQYF. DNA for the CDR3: TGTGCCAGTAGTGCCCAACTAGGAAACATTCAGTACTTC.

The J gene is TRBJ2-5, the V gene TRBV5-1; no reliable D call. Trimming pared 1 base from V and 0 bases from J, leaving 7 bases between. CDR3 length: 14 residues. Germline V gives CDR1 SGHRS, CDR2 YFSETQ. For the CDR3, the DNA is TGCGCCAGCAGCTTGAATTCGGACCAAGAGACCCAGTACTTC. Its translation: CASSLNSDQETQYF.

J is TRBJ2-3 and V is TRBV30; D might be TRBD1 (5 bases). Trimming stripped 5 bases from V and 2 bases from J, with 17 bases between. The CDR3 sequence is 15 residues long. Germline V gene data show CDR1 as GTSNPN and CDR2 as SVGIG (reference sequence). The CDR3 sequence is CAWEEGHPPTDTQYF. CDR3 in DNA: TGTGCCTGGGAAGAAGGACACCCACCCACAGATACGCAGTATTTT.